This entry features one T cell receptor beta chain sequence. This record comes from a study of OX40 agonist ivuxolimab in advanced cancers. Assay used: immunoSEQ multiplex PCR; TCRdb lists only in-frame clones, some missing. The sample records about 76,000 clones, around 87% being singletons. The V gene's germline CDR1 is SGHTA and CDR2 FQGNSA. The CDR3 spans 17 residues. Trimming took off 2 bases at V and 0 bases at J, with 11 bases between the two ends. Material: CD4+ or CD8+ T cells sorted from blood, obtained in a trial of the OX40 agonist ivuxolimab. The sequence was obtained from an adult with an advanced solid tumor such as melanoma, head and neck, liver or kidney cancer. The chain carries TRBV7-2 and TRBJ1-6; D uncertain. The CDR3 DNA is TGTGCCAGCAGCTTATTACCAGCTAGCTCCTATAATTCACCCCTCCACTTT. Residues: CASSLLPASSYNSPLHF.